Included here is one T cell receptor beta chain sequence, with context. What it binds is not known. The isolated RNA, all of it, was reverse transcribed, so expressed TCRB transcripts were what got sequenced. Assay used: immunoSEQ multiplex PCR; TCRdb lists only in-frame clones, some missing. Of about half a million clones detected, over 10% appear once; the ten largest clones hold 0.045% to 0.05%. This sample was included in a study of beta chain features in type 1 diabetes. Study results and limitations: Equally in patients and controls, shorter templates might have been favored by PCR.

The sequence derives from a woman aged 18-30 years in good health. The sample comprised naive CD4+ T cells from blood.

The CDR3 sequence is CASSLARFRGEYDEQFF. CDR3 nucleotides: TGTGCCAGCAGCTTAGCGAGATTTAGAGGGGAGTACGATGAGCAGTTCTTC. This chain links TRBV7-8 with TRBJ2-1; D could derive from TRBD1 or TRBD2 (5 bases each). The CDR3 spans 17 residues. V was pared by 0 bases and J by 8 bases, with 20 bases between. CDR1 and CDR2 from the germline V gene are SGHVS and FQNEAQ. Using reference TRBV7-8 and TRBJ2-1 for the parts outside the CDR3, the full variable domain is GAGVSQSPRYKVAKRGQDVALRCDPISGHVSLFWYQQALGQGPEFLTYFQNEAQLDKSGLPSDRFFAERPEGSVSTLKIQRTQQEDSAVYLCASSLARFRGEYDEQFFGPGTRLTVL.